This TCR beta chain came from a study of T-cell memory formation after mild COVID-19. Overall study: The study found TCR clusters largely donor specific.

The junction had 1 base not matched to a gene; V was cut back by 4 bases and J by 1 base. CDR3 length: 15 amino acids. In TCRdb, the 5' RACE reads were re-called with MiXCR into one record per CDR3 protein. Of more than 150,000 distinct CDR3 sequences listed, around 21% are singletons. Points from the study as a whole: Day 15 to 85 contracting clones showed balanced CD4/CD8; day 15 to 37 expanders favored CD4+. CD4+ contracting clones lay mainly in CM and EM, CD8+ ones in EMRA. Some clones that responded turned up in pre-infection memory, which suggests that cross-reactive memory joined in.

The sample holds a few counts of this clonotype. The antigen remains undetermined. This rearrangement joins TRBV12-3 or TRBV12-4 to TRBJ2-7; 13 bases fit TRBD2. Material: PBMCs or a T cell subset sorted from them (not recorded which). This receptor was obtained from an adult woman who had mild COVID-19 (a few samples of this study predate the infection). Cell type and time point are not known. For the CDR3, the DNA is TGTGCCAGCAGTTCGACTAGCGGGGGGTCCTACGAGCAGTACTTC. It encodes CASSSTSGGSYEQYF.